This T cell receptor beta chain appears in the sequencing data of a study of cytomegalovirus exposure and HLA in healthy donors. Study-wide points: Rarity held for most TCR sequences, but there were some public TCRs that occurred in many donors. In vitro checks showed that a few CMV-associated chains really do target CMV antigens. It was reported in a later analysis that an Asian-associated ancestry cluster showed fewer N-insertions than the approximately 670-donor mean.

Primers for the PCR totalled 60 Vbeta and 13 Jbeta. The protocol was immunoSEQ multiplex PCR, while the TCRdb copy is restricted to in-frame clones and leaves out a portion. In the table there are 95,000 to 110,000 clones, roughly 72% of which are singletons. The table lists this clone with a count of one. As yet, its antigen is unknown. The length of the CDR3 is 13 residues. CDR1 is LNHNV, CDR2 YYDKDF, per germline (reference sequence). The ends were cut back, 0 bases at V and 10 bases at J, with 10 bases in the middle. Source material: PBMCs. The TCR sequence derives from a woman aged 18-35 years in good health and CMV-seropositive. The chain couples TRBV15 to TRBJ2-1, with D unresolved. The CDR3 coding sequence is TGTGCCACCAGCAGAGAAATTTGGCGGGAGCAGTTCTTC. It codes for CATSREIWREQFF.